The entry below gives a single TCR beta chain sequence along with its context. The clone's antigen remains unknown. Within one base of it there is no much larger clone, and no base qualities were kept. The record originates from a study of blood T cell repertoires in COVID-19 (TCRdb year 2020). Regarding the study in general: Collaborator samples came from the United States, Italy and Spain and covered acute and convalescent phases of COVID-19. The material from the prospective study consisted of cDNA or gDNA derived from T cells, B-cell-depleted T cells, or PBMCs. A de-identified subject ID, COVID-19 status, age in years and sex were almost always included in the sample metadata. Samples were obtained from the ongoing ImmuneRACE study (first 160 participants) and from 1,200 or so subjects provided by 6 global collaborators. Deeply sampled blood TCRbeta repertoires from subjects exposed to, actively infected with, or recovered from COVID-19 were included in the dataset. The repertoires were made available in a free public database intended to serve as a resource for research on the immune response to SARS-CoV-2. Where available, HLA class I and class II types were obtained from metadata supplied by the sample provider rather than from assay-based typing.

The CDR3 numbers 14 residues from cysteine through phenylalanine. Only the CDR3 region is kept as DNA, spanning 42 bases read in frame from base 1. The trim is 2 bases for V and 4 bases for J, with a gap of 12 bases between the germline ends. The germline V gene yields SGHTA for CDR1 and FQGTGA for CDR2. Summary of the overall study and its limitations: How much clinical and demographic metadata was included differed by source and by participant, and the metadata was provided uncurated.

TCRbeta CDR3 regions were amplified from genomic DNA using the immunoSEQ Assay, a bias-controlled multiplex PCR. The authors' analysis ran thus. Within the assay, amplification of reference gene primers was used to estimate how many nucleated cells each sample contained. To quantify the absolute abundance of each unique TCRbeta CDR3 rearrangement, sequence reads were collapsed and filtered. For each sample, productive Simpson clonality was calculated as the square root of Simpson's diversity index across productive rearrangements. TCRdb mirrors the immuneACCESS table, restricted to in-frame sequences. Some clones are absent from its copies; in checked studies, under half trace to an unresolved V gene, and the reason for the others is unknown. The V and J calls and clone size are taken from that table; D and trimming were inferred from the DNA. The sample data list about 180,000 clones, and 80% to 90% of these were observed just once. The ten largest account for 3% to 4% of the sample.

The collaborating institutions used their own protocols to collect whole blood in K2EDTA tubes. For TCRbeta analysis, collaborators shipped samples as frozen whole blood, isolated PBMCs, or DNA extracted from either of those sample types. The sequence was collected from a man aged 60-69 years with acute or convalescent COVID-19. The chain links TRBV7-3 with TRBJ2-7, and perhaps TRBD1 as D gene, on 5 matching bases. Source material: peripheral blood. The CDR3 has the sequence CASSLGSGKYEQYF. The sequence in DNA is TGTGCCAGCAGCTTAGGGTCAGGGAAGTACGAGCAGTACTTC.